The 21 T cell receptor beta chains in this list originate from one sample, sequenced in a study of blood T cell repertoires in COVID-19 (dated by TCRdb to 2018 to 2021). Library preparation used the immunoSEQ multiplex PCR assay. Entries here come from immuneACCESS through TCRdb and include only in-frame sequences with V and J called. Some clones fail to appear in such tables; in the studies checked, an unresolved V gene covers under half of the shortfall, and the cause of the remainder is unknown. For this sample the table gives some 120,000 clones, of which 85% to 90% were detected only once. Around 3.2% of the sample goes to the ten largest clones. The specimen sequenced was peripheral blood. The source of these receptors is a woman over 75 with COVID-19, enrolled during active disease.

This clone was observed at least ten times. This chain uses TRBV19 with TRBJ2-2; TRBD2 might be the D (5 bases). Germline V lookup: CDR1 LNHDA, CDR2 SQIVND (reference sequence). Between the trimmed V and J ends, which lost 1 base and 4 bases, there was a span of 13 bases. The CDR3 spans 16 residues. The CDR3 nucleotides are TGTGCCAGTAGTATAGTTGGCCGGGCGGGCACCGGGGAGCTGTTTTTT. Protein: CASSIVGRAGTGELFF. The whole variable domain, filled in from reference TRBV19 and TRBJ2-2, reads DGGITQSPKYLFRKEGQNVTLSCEQNLNHDAMYWYRQDPGQGLRLIYYSQIVNDFQKGDIAEGYSVSREKKESFPLTVTSAQKNPTAFYLCASSIVGRAGTGELFFGEGSRLTVL.

This clone has a handful of counts. The chain has TRBV7-3 and TRBJ2-1, with D possibly being TRBD2 (6 bases). V dropped 5 bases and J dropped 5 bases, with 16 bases sitting between them. The CDR3 extends over 15 amino acids. Germline assignment: CDR1 SGHTA and CDR2 FQGTGA. The CDR3 bases are TGTGCCAGCAGCCCCTCAGGACTACCCAACAATGAGCAGTTCTTC. This sequence encodes CASSPSGLPNNEQFF.

This clone was picked up a small number of times. The chain links TRBV6-5 to TRBJ1-3, with D possibly matching TRBD1 (6 bases). From germline, CDR1 is MNHEY and CDR2 SVGAGI. The V end was cut by 6 bases, the J end by 4 bases, with 16 bases between. The CDR3 sequence is 15 residues long. CDR3: CASRPRQAQGNTIYF. As DNA, the CDR3 is TGTGCCAGCAGACCTCGACAGGCGCAAGGAAACACCATATATTTT.

V and J are TRBV2 and TRBJ1-4; the match to TRBD1 covers 8 bases. The CDR3 has 14 amino acids. V gave up 3 bases and J gave up 5 bases; unmatched junction bases: 2. Germline lookup yields CDR1 SNHLY and CDR2 FYNNEI. As DNA, the CDR3 is TGTGCCAGCAGTGATCGGGACAGGAATGAAAAACTGTTTTTT. It yields the protein CASSDRDRNEKLFF.

The chain uses TRBV28 and TRBJ2-1; D not certain. Germline loops: CDR1 MDHEN, CDR2 SYDVKM. Trimming took off 4 bases at V and 8 bases at J, with 15 bases between the two ends. CDR3 size: 14 residues. CDR3 nucleotides: TGTGCCAGCAGTTCCGAGTCGAATCGGGATGAGCAGTTCTTC. It encodes CASSSESNRDEQFF. The entire variable domain, with the rest obtained from reference TRBV28 and TRBJ2-1, is as follows: DVKVTQSSRYLVKRTGEKVFLECVQDMDHENMFWYRQDPGLGLRLIYFSYDVKMKEKGDIPEGYSVSREKKERFSLILESASTNQTSMYLCASSSESNRDEQFFGPGTRLTVL.

The V gene is TRBV28, the J gene TRBJ1-1; TRBD1 aligns across 8 bases. This CDR3 region has 15 residues. Trimming removed 5 bases from V and 2 bases from J; junction bases left unmatched: 7. Per germline, CDR1 MDHEN and CDR2 SYDVKM. In DNA, the CDR3 is TGTGCCAGCAGTCCCGCAGGGGGCGTAAACACTGAAGCTTTCTTT. Translating gives CASSPAGGVNTEAFF.

The gene calls are TRBV10-3 and TRBJ1-6; 7 bases are shared with TRBD1. This CDR3 contains 14 residues. J gave up 9 bases and V 10 bases, and 12 bases lay outside the gene matches. CDR1 is ENHRY, CDR2 SYGVKD, per germline. The CDR3 coding sequence is TGTGCCACTTTAGGGGGCCATTCCGGTTCACCCCTCCACTTT. Protein product: CATLGGHSGSPLHF.

As for this clone: The junction shows a germline mismatch at one end, possibly a read error. The chain couples TRBV27 to TRBJ1-2; 8 bases match TRBD1. The CDR3 consists of 17 residues. The germline CDR1 and CDR2 sequences are MNHEY and SMNVEV (reference sequence). CDR3 DNA: TGTGCCAGCGGTTTACTAGGGCAGGGGGCGCGTAACTATGGCTACACCTTC. This codes for CASGLLGQGARNYGYTF.

The genes are TRBV6-5 and TRBJ2-7; D is unclear. Trimming cost V 7 bases and J 1 base, with 11 bases left between them. Germline V gives CDR1 MNHEY, CDR2 SVGAGI. The CDR3 is made up of 13 amino acids. CDR3 DNA: TGTGCCAGCACCAACGCCGGGTCCTACGAGCAGTACTTC. This encodes CASTNAGSYEQYF.

This clone was found once. The chain is built from TRBV11-2 and TRBJ2-1, with 10 bases aligning to TRBD2. V was pared by 8 bases and J by 1 base, with 2 bases of the junction left unmatched. The CDR3 is 14 amino acids. The germline V gene encodes CDR1 SGHAT and CDR2 FQNNGV. In DNA form, the CDR3 reads TGTGCCAGCTCAGCGGGAGGGTCCTACAATGAGCAGTTCTTC. It encodes CASSAGGSYNEQFF.

This chain uses TRBV7-9 with TRBJ2-7, with 9 nucleotides matching TRBD2. This CDR3 comprises 13 residues. The ends lost 5 bases at V and 5 bases at J; junction bases unmatched: 4. Germline V CDR1 and CDR2: SEHNR, FQNEAQ (reference sequence). CDR3 coding DNA: TGTGCCAGCAGCCCCCGGACTAGCGACGAGCAGTACTTC. Protein product: CASSPRTSDEQYF.

Turning to this clone: A junction end diverges from the germline sequence, so it may reflect a read error. The J gene is TRBJ2-1, the V gene TRBV10-3; 9 nucleotides agree with TRBD2. The CDR3 totals 13 residues. Germline CDR1 reads ENHRY; CDR2 reads SYGVKD. The CDR3 loop reads CATSSGSANEQFF. The CDR3 DNA is TGTGCCACCAGTAGCGGGAGCGCCAATGAGCAGTTCTTC.

The rearrangement uses TRBV28 and TRBJ2-5; a possible D gene is TRBD2 (5 bases). The V end lost 3 bases, the J end lost 0 bases, and 14 bases lay between the germline ends. This CDR3 has 16 residues. Germline lookup yields CDR1 MDHEN and CDR2 SYDVKM. CDR3 nucleotide sequence: TGTGCCAGCAGTTTTTTTTTGCGGGCGTACCAAGAGACCCAGTACTTC. Protein: CASSFFLRAYQETQYF. Supplemented by reference TRBV28 and TRBJ2-5, the full variable domain reads DVKVTQSSRYLVKRTGEKVFLECVQDMDHENMFWYRQDPGLGLRLIYFSYDVKMKEKGDIPEGYSVSREKKERFSLILESASTNQTSMYLCASSFFLRAYQETQYFGPGTRLLVL.

The chain links TRBV11-1 to TRBJ2-3; D call uncertain. CDR1 and CDR2 from the germline V gene are SGHAT and FQDESV (reference sequence). This CDR3 contains 13 residues. V gave up 5 bases and J gave up 4 bases, with 10 bases separating them. The DNA for the CDR3 is TGTGCCAGCAGCCCGAGACTCGCAGATACGCAGTATTTT. Its protein product is CASSPRLADTQYF.

The chain has TRBV28 and TRBJ2-2; D may be TRBD1 (6 bases). V was cut by 9 bases and J by 0 bases, with 8 bases left in between. This CDR3 region has 13 residues. Per the germline V gene, CDR1 is MDHEN and CDR2 is SYDVKM. Here the CDR3 reads CASTGSNTGELFF. CDR3 DNA sequence: TGTGCCAGTACAGGGTCGAACACCGGGGAGCTGTTTTTT.

This chain links TRBV18 with TRBJ2-7, with D perhaps TRBD1 (5 bases). The CDR3 runs to 14 residues. The V gene's germline CDR1 is KGHSH and CDR2 LQKENI. V dropped 4 bases and J dropped 1 base, with 11 bases sitting between them. In DNA form, the CDR3 reads TGTGCCAGCTCACTGCAGGGTCAATCCTACGAGCAGTACTTC. Its translation is CASSLQGQSYEQYF.

The chain is built from TRBV27 and TRBJ1-5, with TRBD1 identical over 8 bases. Germline trimming cut 5 bases from V and 6 bases from J; bases unmatched to any gene: 6. Germline V lookup: CDR1 MNHEY, CDR2 SMNVEV (reference sequence). The CDR3 totals 14 residues. The CDR3 loop reads CASSTTGGIQPQHF. In DNA form, the CDR3 reads TGTGCCAGCAGTACAACAGGGGGAATTCAGCCCCAGCATTTT.

This chain links TRBV5-1 with TRBJ2-1; the match to TRBD2 covers 11 bases. This CDR3 spans 20 amino acids. Germline CDR1 SGHRS, CDR2 YFSETQ. The trim removed 4 bases at V and 4 bases at J, leaving 19 bases unmatched. CDR3 protein: CASSKLPSGGRDPTYNEQFF. The CDR3 coding sequence is TGCGCCAGCAGCAAATTACCTAGCGGGGGGAGGGACCCTACGTACAATGAGCAGTTCTTC. Supplemented by reference TRBV5-1 and TRBJ2-1, the full variable domain reads KAGVTQTPRYLIKTRGQQVTLSCSPISGHRSVSWYQQTPGQGLQFLFEYFSETQRNKGNFPGRFSGRQFSNSRSEMNVSTLELGDSALYLCASSKLPSGGRDPTYNEQFFGPGTRLTVL.

This clone was seen once. The V gene is TRBV9, the J gene TRBJ2-1; a weak D match, TRBD2 (6 bases). Trimming removed 2 bases at V and 2 bases at J, with 11 bases between. The CDR3 extends over 15 amino acids. Germline V CDR1 and CDR2: SGDLS, YYNGEE. CDR3 DNA: TGTGCCAGCAGCGTTAGGAGGGAGGCCTACAATGAGCAGTTCTTC. This encodes CASSVRREAYNEQFF.

This sequence joins TRBV3-1 (or the pseudogene TRBV3-2) and TRBJ2-5; 7 nucleotides agree with TRBD2. After removal of 7 bases from V and 5 bases from J, the junction contained 7 bases not matched to a gene. The CDR3 is 13 residues long. Germline-derived CDR1 and CDR2 are LGHDT and YNNKEL (reference sequence). The CDR3 DNA is TGTGCCAGCACCCCGTCGCGGGGGGAGACCCAGTACTTC. Its protein is CASTPSRGETQYF.

This clone showed up just a few times. The V gene is TRBV20-1, the J gene TRBJ2-1, with 7 bases fitting TRBD2. This CDR3 is 11 amino acids long. Germline V CDR1 and CDR2: DFQATT, SNEGSKA (reference sequence). The trim removed 1 base at V and 13 bases at J, leaving 4 bases unmatched. For the CDR3, the DNA is TGCAGTGCTAGAGCCCTAGCGGAACAGTTCTTC. It specifies CSARALAEQFF.